The 21 T cell receptor beta chains in this list originate from one sample, sequenced in a study of response to subunit inactivated influenza vaccine. TCRdb analysed the RT-PCR reads with MiXCR anew, one entry per CDR3 protein. The data contain 800,000 to 1,000,000 distinct CDR3 sequences, roughly 20% of them singletons. The specimen comprised PBMCs from blood, sampled 4 to 6 days after vaccination. The receptor set was obtained from a man in his fifties or sixties who received an inactivated influenza vaccine.

This clonotype was picked up many times. This chain connects TRBV20-1 to TRBJ2-7; TRBD1 might be the D (6 bases). The length of the CDR3 is 13 residues. V shed 1 base and J shed 0 bases, with 7 bases lying between them. Germline V gene lookup returns CDR1 DFQATT and CDR2 SNEGSKA (reference sequence). This CDR3 reads CSARGTDSYEQYF. DNA for the CDR3: TGCAGTGCTAGAGGGACAGACTCCTACGAGCAGTACTTC.

Comment on this clonotype: The junction and the germline gene differ at one end; a read error may be behind it. This chain joins TRBV14 and TRBJ1-1, with D unclear. Germline CDR1 SGHDN, CDR2 FVKESK. This CDR3 is built from 13 residues. The CDR3 DNA reads as TGTGCCAGCAGCCAGGGTTCGGGAGGGAGTGTACTCTTT. Its translation is CASSQGSGGSVLF.

A few counts support this clonotype. This chain uses TRBV7-9 with TRBJ2-1; tentative D call: TRBD2 (6 bases). CDR1 is SEHNR and CDR2 is FQNEAQ in the germline V gene (reference sequence). The CDR3 covers 15 residues. Trimming pared 7 bases from V and 0 bases from J, leaving 13 bases between. The CDR3, as DNA: TGTGCCAGCAACACCTACGGGAGCTCCTACAATGAGCAGTTCTTC. It encodes CASNTYGSSYNEQFF.

The V call is TRBV12-5, the J call TRBJ2-1; D is undetermined. Germline V gene lookup returns CDR1 LGHNT and CDR2 FRNRAP. CDR3 length: 15 residues. Between the trimmed V and J ends, which lost 3 bases and 6 bases, there was a span of 15 bases. CDR3 in DNA: TGTGCTAGTGGTTTTGGTCCCGGTTTAAGCAATGAGCAGTTCTTC. Protein product: CASGFGPGLSNEQFF.

The table lists this clonotype with many counts. V usage is TRBV27 and J usage is TRBJ2-1; D not resolved. Germline V gene sequence: CDR1 MNHEY, CDR2 SMNVEV (reference sequence). CDR3 size: 16 residues. Trimming took off 6 bases at V and 0 bases at J, with 15 bases between the two ends. The CDR3 spells CASSNLLYSSYNEQFF. The CDR3 coding sequence is TGTGCCAGCAGCAACCTACTTTACAGCTCCTACAATGAGCAGTTCTTC.

The chain uses TRBV10-3 and TRBJ2-7; D perhaps matches TRBD2 (6 bases). Germline V gives CDR1 ENHRY, CDR2 SYGVKD. The germline V and J ends were trimmed by 2 bases and 3 bases, with 14 bases remaining between them. This CDR3 has 15 amino acids. The CDR3 reads CAISETSIGVYEQYF. CDR3 sequence (DNA): TGTGCCATCAGTGAGACTAGCATAGGGGTCTACGAGCAGTACTTC.

Here the CDR3 reads CSAEWGVPRNYGYTF. The CDR3 coding sequence is TGCAGTGCCGAATGGGGGGTCCCTCGGAACTATGGCTACACCTTC. V gene TRBV20-1 combines with J gene TRBJ1-2; TRBD1 might be the D (5 bases). CDR3 length: 15 residues. The germline gives CDR1 DFQATT, CDR2 SNEGSKA (reference sequence). The V end lost 6 bases, the J end lost 2 bases, and 19 bases lay between the germline ends.

The V and J genes are TRBV12-3 or TRBV12-4 and TRBJ2-1, with D perhaps matching TRBD1 (6 bases). The germline V and J ends were trimmed by 8 bases and 1 base, with 12 bases remaining between them. The CDR3 totals 14 residues. CDR3 bases: TGTGCCAGCGAGGTAGGGGGTTCCTACAATGAGCAGTTCTTC. Its protein is CASEVGGSYNEQFF.

This clonotype was counted at least ten times. This sequence joins TRBV9 and TRBJ2-3; 8 nucleotides line up with TRBD1. Per germline, CDR1 SGDLS and CDR2 YYNGEE. The CDR3 loop spans 16 amino acids. The V segment lost 0 bases and the J segment 5 bases; nucleotides outside the gene matches: 8. As DNA, the CDR3 is TGTGCCAGCAGCGTAGGACAGGGGCGGAGTTTAGATACGCAGTATTTT. Its protein product is CASSVGQGRSLDTQYF.

V usage is TRBV29-1 and J usage is TRBJ1-2; D gene uncertain. V was shortened by 8 bases and J by 6 bases, with 19 bases between the two germline ends. The germline gives CDR1 SQVTM, CDR2 ANQGSEA. CDR3 size: 13 residues. The CDR3 is CSHEGIRADGYTF. Written as DNA, the CDR3 is TGCAGCCACGAAGGGATCCGGGCCGATGGCTACACCTTC.

This clonotype was seen a few times. The V and J genes are TRBV15 and TRBJ2-2; 11 bases agree with TRBD2. The trim removed 3 bases at V and 4 bases at J, leaving 13 bases unmatched. Germline V gives CDR1 LNHNV, CDR2 YYDKDF (reference sequence). CDR3 length equals 19 residues. The CDR3 DNA sequence: TGTGCCACCAGCAGGAGACCACGGACTAGCGGGTCACTCACCGGGGAGCTGTTTTTT. Protein: CATSRRPRTSGSLTGELFF. The whole variable domain, remainder taken from reference TRBV15 and TRBJ2-2, is DAMVIQNPRYQVTQFGKPVTLSCSQTLNHNVMYWYQQKSSQAPKLLFHYYDKDFNNEADTPDNFQSRRPNTSFCFLDIRSPGLGDTAMYLCATSRRPRTSGSLTGELFFGEGSRLTVL.

Comment on this clonotype: At one end, the junction sequence differs from germline, possibly due to a read error. The chain employs TRBV12-3 or TRBV12-4 and TRBJ1-4; D remains ambiguous. CDR3 length: 13 amino acids. DNA of the CDR3: TGTGCCAGCTCCTTTACAACTAATGAAAAACTGTCTTTT. Its protein product is CASSFTTNEKLSF.

CDR3 region: CASRPPPGGAGTDTQYF. CDR3 coding DNA: TGTGCCAGCAGACCGCCCCCGGGTGGAGCGGGGACAGATACGCAGTATTTT. The rearrangement joins TRBV12-3 or TRBV12-4 to TRBJ2-3, with 7 positions matching TRBD2. The CDR3 runs 17 residues. After removal of 6 bases from V and 3 bases from J, the junction contained 15 bases not matched to a gene.

The CDR3 protein is CASSTGLAPYTQYF. The DNA for the CDR3 is TGTGCCAGCAGTACGGGACTGGCCCCTTATACGCAGTATTTT. The chain couples TRBV27 to TRBJ2-3; tentatively, D is TRBD2 (6 bases). V was trimmed by 5 bases and J by 7 bases, leaving 16 bases between them. The CDR3 length is 14 residues. In germline, CDR1 is MNHEY, CDR2 SMNVEV (reference sequence).

In its sample, this clonotype was seen many times. The gene calls are TRBV5-1 and TRBJ2-3; D is unclear. The CDR3 length is 15 residues. The ends were cut back, 1 base at V and 0 bases at J, with 9 bases in the middle. Germline CDR1 and CDR2: SGHRS and YFSETQ. The chain's CDR3 is CASSLSTTSTDTQYF. The CDR3 coding sequence is TGCGCCAGCAGCTTGTCGACAACTAGCACAGATACGCAGTATTTT.

A remark on this clonotype: A read error may account for a junction end that differs from germline. The chain recombines TRBV12-3 or TRBV12-4 with TRBJ2-1; TRBD1 or TRBD2 may be the D gene (6 bases each). There are 13 residues in the CDR3. CDR3 sequence: CASSLALDGGPTF. In nucleotides, the CDR3 is TGTGCCAGCAGTTTAGCCCTGGACGGGGGCCCAACTTTC.

The J gene is TRBJ2-7, the V gene TRBV9; the match to TRBD1 covers 7 bases. The V gene end was trimmed by 4 bases and the J gene end by 4 bases; junction bases not matched to a gene: 8. CDR1 and CDR2 (germline): SGDLS, YYNGEE. This CDR3 is 14 amino acids long. For the CDR3, the DNA is TGTGCCAGCAGCCCCCGGGACAGACAGTACGAGCAGTACTTC. Translating gives CASSPRDRQYEQYF.

The sample holds a few counts of this clonotype. The chain links TRBV20-1 to TRBJ2-5, with D uncertain. The V gene's germline CDR1 is DFQATT and CDR2 SNEGSKA (reference sequence). V was shortened by 5 bases and J by 6 bases, with 19 bases between the two germline ends. The CDR3 is 14 amino acids. The CDR3 DNA reads TGCAGTGCTCACCAAGGAACAATCGGGCAGACCCAGTACTTC. Translation: CSAHQGTIGQTQYF.

The rearrangement joins TRBV12-3 or TRBV12-4 to TRBJ1-6, with D maybe TRBD1 (5 bases). V shed 6 bases and J shed 7 bases, with 13 bases lying between them. CDR3 length: 14 amino acids. CDR3 nucleotide sequence: TGTGCCAGCAGCCCGGCGGGGGAAAATTCACCCCTCCACTTT. It codes for CASSPAGENSPLHF.

This clonotype showed up just a few times. V gene TRBV3-1 combines with J gene TRBJ2-1; the match to TRBD2 covers 10 bases. Germline V gene data show CDR1 as LGHDT and CDR2 as YNNKEL (reference sequence). With 7 bases clipped from V and 6 bases from J, the junction kept 9 bases outside the gene matches. This CDR3 is 15 amino acids long. CDR3 nucleotides: TGTGCCAGCACTCTAGCGGGGGCTGGGGGCAATGAGCAGTTCTTC. Protein sequence: CASTLAGAGGNEQFF.

This clonotype was detected only a few times. V is TRBV10-3 and J is TRBJ1-5; 7 bases line up with TRBD1. V was clipped by 8 bases and J by 4 bases; unmatched bases: 5. The CDR3 has 13 amino acids. Germline-derived CDR1 and CDR2 are ENHRY and SYGVKD. The CDR3 nucleotides read TGTGCCATCCGCCAGGGGGGGAATCAGCCCCAGCATTTT. Its translation is CAIRQGGNQPQHF.